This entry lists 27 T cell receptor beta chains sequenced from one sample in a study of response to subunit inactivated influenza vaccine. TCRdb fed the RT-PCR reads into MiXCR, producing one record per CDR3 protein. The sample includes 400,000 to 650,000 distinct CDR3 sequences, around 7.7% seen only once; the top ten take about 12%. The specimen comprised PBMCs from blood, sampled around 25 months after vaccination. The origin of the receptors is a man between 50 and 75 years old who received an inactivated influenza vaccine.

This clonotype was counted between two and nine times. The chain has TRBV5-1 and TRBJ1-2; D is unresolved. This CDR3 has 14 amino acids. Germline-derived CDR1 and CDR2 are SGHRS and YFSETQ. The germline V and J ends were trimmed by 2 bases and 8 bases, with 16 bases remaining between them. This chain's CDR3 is CASSFGQAEGGYTF. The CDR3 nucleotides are TGCGCCAGCAGCTTCGGGCAGGCGGAAGGGGGCTACACCTTC.

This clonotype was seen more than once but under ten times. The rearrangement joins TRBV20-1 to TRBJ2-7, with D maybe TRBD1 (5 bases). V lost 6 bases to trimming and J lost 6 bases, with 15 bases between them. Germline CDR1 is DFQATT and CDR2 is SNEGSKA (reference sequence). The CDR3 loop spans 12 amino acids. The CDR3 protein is CSASLRDGEQYF. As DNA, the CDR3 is TGCAGTGCCAGCCTCAGGGATGGCGAGCAGTACTTC.

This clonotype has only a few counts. The CDR3 loop reads CASSLETPTDEQFF. The CDR3 nucleotides read TGTGCCAGCAGTTTAGAGACTCCCACCGATGAGCAGTTCTTC. The chain couples TRBV27 to TRBJ2-1, with D uncertain. V lost 2 bases, J lost 8 bases, and 13 bases lay in between. This CDR3 region has 14 residues. The germline V gene has CDR1 MNHEY and CDR2 SMNVEV (reference sequence).

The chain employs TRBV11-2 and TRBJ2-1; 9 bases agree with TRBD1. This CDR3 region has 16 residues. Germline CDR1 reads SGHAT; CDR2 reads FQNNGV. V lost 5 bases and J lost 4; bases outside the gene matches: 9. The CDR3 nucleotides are TGTGCCAGCAGCCCCAGGACAGGGGTGAGTTACAATGAGCAGTTCTTC. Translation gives CASSPRTGVSYNEQFF.

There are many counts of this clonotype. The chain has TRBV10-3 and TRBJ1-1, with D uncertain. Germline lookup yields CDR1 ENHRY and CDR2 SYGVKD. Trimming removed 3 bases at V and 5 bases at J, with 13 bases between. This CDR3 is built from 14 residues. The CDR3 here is CAISEGQEVTEAFF. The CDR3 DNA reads TGTGCCATCAGTGAAGGCCAGGAAGTAACTGAAGCTTTCTTT.

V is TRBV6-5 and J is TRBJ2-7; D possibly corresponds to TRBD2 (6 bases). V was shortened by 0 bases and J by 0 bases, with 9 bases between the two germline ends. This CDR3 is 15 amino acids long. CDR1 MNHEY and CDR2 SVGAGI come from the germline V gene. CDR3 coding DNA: TGTGCCAGCAGTTACTCCGACGGGAGCTCCTACGAGCAGTACTTC. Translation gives CASSYSDGSSYEQYF.

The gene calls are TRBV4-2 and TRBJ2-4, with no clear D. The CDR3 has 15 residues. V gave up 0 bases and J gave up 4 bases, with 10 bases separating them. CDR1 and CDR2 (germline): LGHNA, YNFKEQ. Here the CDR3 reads CASSQDSTEKNIQYF. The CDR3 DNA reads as TGTGCCAGCAGCCAAGATTCAACAGAAAAAAACATTCAGTACTTC.

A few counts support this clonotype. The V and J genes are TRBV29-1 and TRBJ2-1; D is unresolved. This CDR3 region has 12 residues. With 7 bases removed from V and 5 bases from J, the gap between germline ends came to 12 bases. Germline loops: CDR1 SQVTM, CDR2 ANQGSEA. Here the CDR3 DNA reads TGCAGCGCTCGACTTCTTGACAATGAGCAGTTCTTC. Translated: CSARLLDNEQFF.

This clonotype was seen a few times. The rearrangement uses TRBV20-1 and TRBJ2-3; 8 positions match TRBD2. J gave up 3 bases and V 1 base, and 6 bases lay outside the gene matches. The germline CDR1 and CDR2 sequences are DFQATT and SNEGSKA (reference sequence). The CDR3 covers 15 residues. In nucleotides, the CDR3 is TGCAGTGCTAGAGGGAAGCGGGAGTTAACAGATACGCAGTATTTT. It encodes CSARGKRELTDTQYF.

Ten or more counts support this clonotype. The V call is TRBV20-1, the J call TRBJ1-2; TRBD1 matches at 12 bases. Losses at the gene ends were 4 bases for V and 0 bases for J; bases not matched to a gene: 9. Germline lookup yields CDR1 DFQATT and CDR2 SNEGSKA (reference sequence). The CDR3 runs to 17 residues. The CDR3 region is CSAISGGQGAANYGYTF. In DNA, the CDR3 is TGCAGTGCTATTTCTGGGGGACAGGGGGCCGCTAACTATGGCTACACCTTC.

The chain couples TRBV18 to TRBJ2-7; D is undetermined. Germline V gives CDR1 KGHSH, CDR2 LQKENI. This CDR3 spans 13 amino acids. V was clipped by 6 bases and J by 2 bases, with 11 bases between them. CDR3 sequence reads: CASSPEETYEQYF. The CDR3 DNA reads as TGTGCCAGCTCGCCCGAGGAGACCTACGAGCAGTACTTC.

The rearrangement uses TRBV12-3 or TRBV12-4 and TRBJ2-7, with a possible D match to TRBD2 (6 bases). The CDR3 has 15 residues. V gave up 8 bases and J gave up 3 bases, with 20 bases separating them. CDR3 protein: CASPRGVAVNYEQYF. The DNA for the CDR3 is TGTGCCAGCCCCCGAGGGGTAGCGGTAAACTACGAGCAGTACTTC.

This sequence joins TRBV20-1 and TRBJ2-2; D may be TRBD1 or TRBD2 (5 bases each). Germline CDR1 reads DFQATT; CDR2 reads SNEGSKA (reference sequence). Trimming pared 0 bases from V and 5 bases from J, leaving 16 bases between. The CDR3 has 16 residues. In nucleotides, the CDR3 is TGCAGTGCTAGAGATGCGGCGAGGGGATCAACCGGGGAGCTGTTTTTT. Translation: CSARDAARGSTGELFF.

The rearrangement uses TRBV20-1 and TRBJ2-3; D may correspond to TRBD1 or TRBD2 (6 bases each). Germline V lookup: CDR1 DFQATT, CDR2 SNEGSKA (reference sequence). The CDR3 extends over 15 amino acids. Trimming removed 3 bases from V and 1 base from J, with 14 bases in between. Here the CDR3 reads CSASGGRVGTDTQYF. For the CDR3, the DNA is TGCAGTGCTAGTGGGGGGCGGGTTGGCACAGATACGCAGTATTTT.

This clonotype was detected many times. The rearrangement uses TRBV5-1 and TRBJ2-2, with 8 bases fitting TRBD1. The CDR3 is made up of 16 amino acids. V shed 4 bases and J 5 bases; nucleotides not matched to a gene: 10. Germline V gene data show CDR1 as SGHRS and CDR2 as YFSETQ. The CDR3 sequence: CASSPTGQGQTGELFF. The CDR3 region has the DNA TGCGCCAGCAGCCCAACAGGACAGGGCCAAACCGGGGAGCTGTTTTTT.

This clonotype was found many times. This CDR3 is CASRETSGTYEQYF. CDR3 nucleotides: TGTGCCAGCAGAGAGACTAGCGGGACCTACGAGCAGTACTTC. The chain carries TRBV28 and TRBJ2-7, with TRBD2 identical over 11 bases. V trimming: 6 bases; J trimming: 2 bases; junction bases outside the gene matches: 3. This CDR3 is built from 14 residues. Germline CDR1 MDHEN, CDR2 SYDVKM.

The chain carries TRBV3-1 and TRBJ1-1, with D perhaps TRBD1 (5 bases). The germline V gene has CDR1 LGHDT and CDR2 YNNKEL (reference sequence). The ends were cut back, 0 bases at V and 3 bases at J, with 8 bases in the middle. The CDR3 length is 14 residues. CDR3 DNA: TGTGCCAGCAGCCAAGAATCCAGGGACACTGAAGCTTTCTTT. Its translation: CASSQESRDTEAFF.

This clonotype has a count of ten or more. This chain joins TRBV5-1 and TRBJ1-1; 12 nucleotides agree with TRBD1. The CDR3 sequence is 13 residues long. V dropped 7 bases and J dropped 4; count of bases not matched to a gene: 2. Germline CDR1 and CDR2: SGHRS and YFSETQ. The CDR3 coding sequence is TGCGCCAGCGGGACAGGGGGCGGCACTGAAGCTTTCTTT. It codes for CASGTGGGTEAFF.

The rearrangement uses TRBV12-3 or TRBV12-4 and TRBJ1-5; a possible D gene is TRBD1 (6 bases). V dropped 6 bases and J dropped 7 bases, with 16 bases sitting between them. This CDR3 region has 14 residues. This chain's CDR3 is CASRKLGGGQPQHF. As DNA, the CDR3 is TGTGCCAGCAGAAAGTTAGGGGGGGGCCAGCCCCAGCATTTT.

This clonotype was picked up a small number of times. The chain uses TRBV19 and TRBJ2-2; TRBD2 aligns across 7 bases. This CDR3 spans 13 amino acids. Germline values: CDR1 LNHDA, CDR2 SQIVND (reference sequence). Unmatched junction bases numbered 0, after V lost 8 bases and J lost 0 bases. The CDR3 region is CASGLANTGELFF. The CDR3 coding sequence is TGTGCCAGTGGACTAGCGAACACCGGGGAGCTGTTTTTT.

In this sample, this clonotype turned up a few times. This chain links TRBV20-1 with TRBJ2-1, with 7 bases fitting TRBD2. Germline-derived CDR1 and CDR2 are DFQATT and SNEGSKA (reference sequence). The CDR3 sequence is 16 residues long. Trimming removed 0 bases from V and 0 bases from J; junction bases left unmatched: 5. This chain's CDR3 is CSARDYSGTSYNEQFF. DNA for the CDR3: TGCAGTGCTAGAGATTACAGCGGGACCTCCTACAATGAGCAGTTCTTC.

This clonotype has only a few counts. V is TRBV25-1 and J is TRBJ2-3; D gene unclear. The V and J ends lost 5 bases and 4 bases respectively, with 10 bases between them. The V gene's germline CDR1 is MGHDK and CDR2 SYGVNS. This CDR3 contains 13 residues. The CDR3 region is CASSTIQADTQYF. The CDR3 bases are TGTGCCAGCAGTACCATACAAGCAGATACGCAGTATTTT.

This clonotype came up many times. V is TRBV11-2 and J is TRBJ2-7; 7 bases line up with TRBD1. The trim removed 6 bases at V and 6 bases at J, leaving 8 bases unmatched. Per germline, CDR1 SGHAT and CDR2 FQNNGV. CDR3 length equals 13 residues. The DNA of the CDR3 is TGTGCCAGCAGTCCCGACAGGGTAGGCGAGCAGTACTTC. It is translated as CASSPDRVGEQYF.

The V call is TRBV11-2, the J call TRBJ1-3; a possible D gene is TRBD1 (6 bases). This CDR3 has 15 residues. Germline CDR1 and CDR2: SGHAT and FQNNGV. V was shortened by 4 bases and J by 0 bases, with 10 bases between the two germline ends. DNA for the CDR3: TGTGCCAGCAGCTGGGGGGACAACTCTGGAAACACCATATATTTT. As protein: CASSWGDNSGNTIYF.

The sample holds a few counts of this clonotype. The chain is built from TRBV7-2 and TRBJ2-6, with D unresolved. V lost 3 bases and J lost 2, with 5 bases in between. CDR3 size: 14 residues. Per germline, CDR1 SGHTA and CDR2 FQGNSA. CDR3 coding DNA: TGTGCCAGCAGCTTCTCCCCTGGGGCCAACGTCCTGACTTTC. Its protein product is CASSFSPGANVLTF. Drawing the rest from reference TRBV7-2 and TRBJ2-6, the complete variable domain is GAGVSQSPSNKVTEKGKDVELRCDPISGHTALYWYRQSLGQGLEFLIYFQGNSAPDKSGLPSDRFSAERTGGSVSTLTIQRTQQEDSAVYLCASSFSPGANVLTFGAGSRLTVL.

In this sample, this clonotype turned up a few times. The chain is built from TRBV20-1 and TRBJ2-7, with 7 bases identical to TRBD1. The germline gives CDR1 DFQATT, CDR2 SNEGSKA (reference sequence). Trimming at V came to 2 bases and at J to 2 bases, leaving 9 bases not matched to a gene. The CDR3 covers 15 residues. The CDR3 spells CSARRRQGYPYEQYF. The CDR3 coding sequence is TGCAGTGCTAGACGCCGACAGGGATACCCCTACGAGCAGTACTTC.

The CDR3 is CASSLGRLAGSPDTQYF. CDR3 nucleotide sequence: TGTGCCAGCAGCTTAGGCCGCCTAGCGGGATCCCCAGATACGCAGTATTTT. The genes are TRBV7-6 and TRBJ2-3; TRBD2 aligns across 9 bases. The V segment lost 1 base and the J segment 4 bases; nucleotides outside the gene matches: 9. The CDR3 sequence is 17 residues long. Germline CDR1 is SGHVS and CDR2 is FNYEAQ.